The rows below give T cell receptor beta chains drawn from one sample of a study of T cell responses to AZD1222 COVID-19 vaccine. Clones were sequenced by immunoSEQ multiplex PCR, and TCRdb holds only the in-frame ones, with some missing. The data show 95,000 to 150,000 clones, with 92% seen just once and 13% to 15% held by the top ten. The sequenced sample was peripheral blood, obtained on day 0 of AZD1222 vaccination. The receptors here all came from an adult in good health. Each CDR3 is given with its conserved first and last residue.

v_call	j_call	cdr3_aa
TRBV9	TRBJ2-1	CASSVGLSLGNEQFF
TRBV6-5	TRBJ1-3	CASTRSVDSGNTIYF
TRBV15	TRBJ1-4	CATSRAGQGADDEKLFF
TRBV27	TRBJ2-3	CASSLGLAVADTQYF
TRBV4-1	TRBJ1-4	CASSQGGQGRGEKLFF
TRBV18	TRBJ2-1	CASSGSRAGSRPVEQFF
TRBV7-8	TRBJ2-7	CASSLADSYEQYF
TRBV5-1	TRBJ1-3	CASSLAYSSGNTIYF
TRBV7-9	TRBJ1-1	CASSTNTEAFF
TRBV9	TRBJ2-7	CASSPFKTPRGLLSYEQYF
TRBV14	TRBJ1-2	CASSQDYGYTF
TRBV28	TRBJ2-7	CASSLTMGQRWGEQYF
TRBV3-1/TRBV3-2	TRBJ2-7	CASSQGQSYEQYF
TRBV20-1	TRBJ1-2	CSAYGYTF
TRBV21-1	TRBJ1-1	CASSSQEGGRTEAFF
TRBV4-3	TRBJ2-2	CASSQEGLGARTGELFF
TRBV6-5	TRBJ1-6	CAGRRTGVDNSPLHF
TRBV7-9	TRBJ2-6	CASSPPGAHLLSGANVLTF
TRBV4-2	TRBJ2-2	CASSSGANTGELFF
TRBV10-3	TRBJ2-7	CAISWTGTPNEQYF
TRBV9	TRBJ2-7	CASSVGRNSYEQYF
TRBV19	TRBJ2-5	CASRSSGQETQYF
TRBV12-3/TRBV12-4	TRBJ1-1	CASSLRGGTEAFF
TRBV19	TRBJ1-2	CASSPTGIYGYTF
TRBV4-1	TRBJ1-6	CASSLGTAAYNSPLHF
TRBV30	TRBJ1-1	CAWKSTRYEAFF
TRBV28	TRBJ1-5	CASTVTGNQPQHF
TRBV6-5	TRBJ2-1	CASSYAGAPNEQFF
TRBV5-4	TRBJ2-7	CASSHWTDPYEQYF
TRBV7-9	TRBJ2-5	CASSLAAGGFQETQYF
TRBV5-1	TRBJ1-4	CASSLAGTVNEKLFF
TRBV4-1	TRBJ1-2	CASSHKGLTYGYTF
TRBV5-4	TRBJ2-7	CASSLAGETYEQYF
TRBV28	TRBJ1-2	CASSGTASNYGYTF
TRBV14	TRBJ2-6	CASSQGQYSSGANVLTF
TRBV19	TRBJ2-7	CASSAGVAYEQYF
TRBV29-1	TRBJ2-7	CSVCGDYEQYF
TRBV7-2	TRBJ2-7	CASSLPVGGEQYF
TRBV18	TRBJ2-2	CASSQQVLLGELFF
TRBV11-2	TRBJ2-5	CASRPLAGGRLETQYF
TRBV6-5	TRBJ2-7	CASSSLGGDRVYEQYF
TRBV10-3	TRBJ1-1	CAIGEPNTEAFF
TRBV6-1	TRBJ1-2	CASSDRHVAYGYTF
TRBV25-1	TRBJ1-1	CASSEYFTEQNTEAFF
TRBV5-8	TRBJ1-5	CASSLQEGQPQHF